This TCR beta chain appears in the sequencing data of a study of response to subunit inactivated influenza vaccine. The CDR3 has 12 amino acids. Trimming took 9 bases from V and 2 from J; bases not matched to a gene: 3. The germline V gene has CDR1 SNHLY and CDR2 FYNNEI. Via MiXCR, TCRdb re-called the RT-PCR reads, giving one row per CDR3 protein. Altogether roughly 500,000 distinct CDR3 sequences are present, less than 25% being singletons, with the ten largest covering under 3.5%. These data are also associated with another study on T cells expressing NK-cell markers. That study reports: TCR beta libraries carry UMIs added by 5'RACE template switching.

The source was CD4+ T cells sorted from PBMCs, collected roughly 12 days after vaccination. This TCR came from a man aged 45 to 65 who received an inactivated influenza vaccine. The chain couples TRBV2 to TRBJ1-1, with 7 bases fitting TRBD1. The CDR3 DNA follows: TGTGCCAGTTACAGGGGTAACACTGAAGCTTTCTTT. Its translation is CASYRGNTEAFF.